These 15 T cell receptor beta chains share one sample of origin, sequenced in a study of blood T cell repertoires in COVID-19. The protocol was immunoSEQ multiplex PCR, while the TCRdb copy is restricted to in-frame clones and leaves out a portion. This table has more than 300,000 clones, around 89% appearing once. Sequencing was done on a sample of peripheral blood. The receptors come from a man between 18 and 35 years old who had recovered from COVID-19.

There are a few counts of this clone. The CDR3 nucleotides read TGTGCCAGCAGTTTTGGACTAGCGGGAGTGGGGCTCTCCTACAATGAGCAGTTCTTC. Amino acid sequence: CASSFGLAGVGLSYNEQFF. The chain carries TRBV5-4 and TRBJ2-1; 13 bases match TRBD2. The CDR3 length is 19 residues. V trimming: 5 bases; J trimming: 0 bases; junction bases outside the gene matches: 11. The germline V gene encodes CDR1 SGHNT and CDR2 YYREEE (reference sequence). The whole variable domain, filled in from reference TRBV5-4 and TRBJ2-1, reads ETGVTQSPTHLIKTRGQQVTLRCSSQSGHNTVSWYQQALGQGPQFIFQYYREEENGRGNFPPRFSGLQFPNYSSELNVNALELDDSALYLCASSFGLAGVGLSYNEQFFGPGTRLTVL.

This clone has only one observation. In DNA, the CDR3 is TGTGCCAGCATCACCCTTCAGGGTAAGACCACTGAAGCTTTCTTT. Translation gives CASITLQGKTTEAFF. The V gene is TRBV7-9, the J gene TRBJ1-1; possibly TRBD1 for D (5 bases). Germline CDR1 and CDR2: SEHNR and FQNEAQ (reference sequence). V shed 7 bases and J shed 4 bases, with 19 bases lying between them. The CDR3 runs to 15 residues. The complete variable domain, with remaining parts taken from reference TRBV7-9 and TRBJ1-1, reads DTGVSQNPRHKITKRGQNVTFRCDPISEHNRLYWYRQTLGQGPEFLTYFQNEAQLEKSRLLSDRFSAERPKGSFSTLEIQRTEQGDSAMYLCASITLQGKTTEAFFGQGTRLTVV.

J is TRBJ1-1 and V is TRBV3-1 (or the pseudogene TRBV3-2); D not certain. Germline values: CDR1 LGHDT, CDR2 YNNKEL (reference sequence). The germline V and J ends were trimmed by 1 base and 0 bases, with 6 bases remaining between them. The CDR3 runs to 14 residues. The CDR3, as DNA: TGTGCCAGCAGCCAAGCAGTCATGAACACTGAAGCTTTCTTT. Amino acid sequence: CASSQAVMNTEAFF.

V and J are TRBV4-1 and TRBJ1-5; 7 nucleotides align to TRBD1. Germline V gives CDR1 MGHRA, CDR2 YSYEKL. Trimming took 4 bases from V and 7 from J; bases not matched to a gene: 7. This CDR3 comprises 14 residues. CDR3 nucleotide sequence: TGCGCCAGCAGCCTCAGACAGGGCGGACAGCCCCAGCATTTT. It yields the protein CASSLRQGGQPQHF.

The chain joins TRBV10-3 to TRBJ2-3, with D possibly matching TRBD1 (5 bases). Looked up from germline, CDR1 is ENHRY and CDR2 is SYGVKD. The CDR3 has 17 residues. V lost 3 bases and J 4 bases, leaving 20 bases between the germline ends. The CDR3, as DNA: TGTGCCATCAGTGACACATCCAGGGTTTCAATTTCAGATACGCAGTATTTT. It encodes CAISDTSRVSISDTQYF.

This rearrangement joins TRBV12-3 or TRBV12-4 to TRBJ2-7, with a possible D match to TRBD2 (6 bases). The V gene lost 5 bases and the J gene lost 3 bases, with 11 bases spanning the gap. The CDR3 covers 13 residues. The DNA for the CDR3 is TGTGCCAGCAGTCGCGGGAAGATCTACGAGCAGTACTTC. Protein sequence: CASSRGKIYEQYF.

The rearrangement links TRBV19 to TRBJ1-3; weak D call: TRBD1 (6 bases). The CDR3 spans 14 residues. Deletions cut 3 bases from V and 4 bases from J, with 10 bases between. Germline V gene data show CDR1 as LNHDA and CDR2 as SQIVND (reference sequence). The DNA for the CDR3 is TGTGCCAGTAGTATCGGACAGCTGGGAAACACCATATATTTT. It specifies CASSIGQLGNTIYF.

This chain uses TRBV27 with TRBJ1-5; perhaps TRBD1 as D (6 bases). Germline-derived CDR1 and CDR2 are MNHEY and SMNVEV (reference sequence). The CDR3 length is 14 residues. The V and J ends lost 6 bases and 1 base respectively, with 10 bases between them. The CDR3 region is CASSSGESNQPQHF. CDR3 coding DNA: TGTGCCAGCAGCTCAGGGGAGAGCAATCAGCCCCAGCATTTT.

This sequence joins TRBV6-5 and TRBJ1-1; 7 bases line up with TRBD1. V dropped 7 bases and J dropped 0; count of bases not matched to a gene: 2. Germline V lookup: CDR1 MNHEY, CDR2 SVGAGI. CDR3 size: 13 residues. CDR3 DNA sequence: TGTGCCAGCAAGGGGGCCGTGAACACTGAAGCTTTCTTT. It codes for CASKGAVNTEAFF.

The genes are TRBV10-3 and TRBJ2-7; TRBD1 matches 10 bases. Trimming at V came to 0 bases and at J to 1 base, leaving 3 bases not matched to a gene. Germline-derived CDR1 and CDR2 are ENHRY and SYGVKD. The CDR3 covers 16 residues. The CDR3 region has the DNA TGTGCCATCAGTGAGTCGAGGACAGGGGGGTCCTACGAGCAGTACTTC. It encodes CAISESRTGGSYEQYF.

The chain uses TRBV27 and TRBJ2-7, with 8 bases matching TRBD1. Losses at the gene ends were 4 bases for V and 7 bases for J; bases not matched to a gene: 12. There are 15 residues in the CDR3. In germline, CDR1 is MNHEY, CDR2 SMNVEV (reference sequence). CDR3 DNA sequence: TGTGCCAGCAGTTGGGGGGACAGGCTGATCGGGGAGCAGTACTTC. As protein: CASSWGDRLIGEQYF.

The chain combines TRBV4-1 with TRBJ2-1, with TRBD2 identical over 10 bases. The germline V gene encodes CDR1 MGHRA and CDR2 YSYEKL. CDR3 size: 16 residues. The trim removed 1 base at V and 8 bases at J, leaving 8 bases unmatched. The CDR3 here is CASSQVLTSGTYEQFF. The CDR3 DNA sequence: TGCGCCAGCAGCCAAGTTTTAACTAGCGGGACCTATGAGCAGTTCTTC.

Only one count was recorded for this clone. The genes are TRBV5-1 and TRBJ1-2, with 12 bases matching TRBD1. Germline lookup yields CDR1 SGHRS and CDR2 YFSETQ. The trim removed 0 bases at V and 7 bases at J, leaving 4 bases unmatched. The CDR3 is 15 residues long. The CDR3 is CASSLAGTGGFGYTF. CDR3 nucleotide sequence: TGCGCCAGCAGCTTGGCCGGGACAGGGGGCTTTGGCTACACCTTC. Complete variable domain (other parts from reference TRBV5-1 and TRBJ1-2): KAGVTQTPRYLIKTRGQQVTLSCSPISGHRSVSWYQQTPGQGLQFLFEYFSETQRNKGNFPGRFSGRQFSNSRSEMNVSTLELGDSALYLCASSLAGTGGFGYTFGSGTRLTVV.

J is TRBJ2-7 and V is TRBV19, with D tentatively TRBD1 (6 bases). V lost 3 bases and J lost 6, with 12 bases in between. The length of the CDR3 is 13 residues. The germline gives CDR1 LNHDA, CDR2 SQIVND (reference sequence). In DNA, the CDR3 is TGTGCCAGTAGTATTAGACAGGCATCCGAGCAGTACTTC. Its translation is CASSIRQASEQYF.

This clone was seen a single time. The V call is TRBV9, the J call TRBJ2-7; 11 positions match TRBD2. This CDR3 contains 16 residues. Germline CDR1 reads SGDLS; CDR2 reads YYNGEE. Germline trimming cut 3 bases from V and 0 bases from J; bases unmatched to any gene: 5. CDR3 sequence reads: CASSATGTSGSYEQYF. The CDR3 DNA follows: TGTGCCAGCAGCGCCACCGGGACTAGCGGCTCCTACGAGCAGTACTTC.